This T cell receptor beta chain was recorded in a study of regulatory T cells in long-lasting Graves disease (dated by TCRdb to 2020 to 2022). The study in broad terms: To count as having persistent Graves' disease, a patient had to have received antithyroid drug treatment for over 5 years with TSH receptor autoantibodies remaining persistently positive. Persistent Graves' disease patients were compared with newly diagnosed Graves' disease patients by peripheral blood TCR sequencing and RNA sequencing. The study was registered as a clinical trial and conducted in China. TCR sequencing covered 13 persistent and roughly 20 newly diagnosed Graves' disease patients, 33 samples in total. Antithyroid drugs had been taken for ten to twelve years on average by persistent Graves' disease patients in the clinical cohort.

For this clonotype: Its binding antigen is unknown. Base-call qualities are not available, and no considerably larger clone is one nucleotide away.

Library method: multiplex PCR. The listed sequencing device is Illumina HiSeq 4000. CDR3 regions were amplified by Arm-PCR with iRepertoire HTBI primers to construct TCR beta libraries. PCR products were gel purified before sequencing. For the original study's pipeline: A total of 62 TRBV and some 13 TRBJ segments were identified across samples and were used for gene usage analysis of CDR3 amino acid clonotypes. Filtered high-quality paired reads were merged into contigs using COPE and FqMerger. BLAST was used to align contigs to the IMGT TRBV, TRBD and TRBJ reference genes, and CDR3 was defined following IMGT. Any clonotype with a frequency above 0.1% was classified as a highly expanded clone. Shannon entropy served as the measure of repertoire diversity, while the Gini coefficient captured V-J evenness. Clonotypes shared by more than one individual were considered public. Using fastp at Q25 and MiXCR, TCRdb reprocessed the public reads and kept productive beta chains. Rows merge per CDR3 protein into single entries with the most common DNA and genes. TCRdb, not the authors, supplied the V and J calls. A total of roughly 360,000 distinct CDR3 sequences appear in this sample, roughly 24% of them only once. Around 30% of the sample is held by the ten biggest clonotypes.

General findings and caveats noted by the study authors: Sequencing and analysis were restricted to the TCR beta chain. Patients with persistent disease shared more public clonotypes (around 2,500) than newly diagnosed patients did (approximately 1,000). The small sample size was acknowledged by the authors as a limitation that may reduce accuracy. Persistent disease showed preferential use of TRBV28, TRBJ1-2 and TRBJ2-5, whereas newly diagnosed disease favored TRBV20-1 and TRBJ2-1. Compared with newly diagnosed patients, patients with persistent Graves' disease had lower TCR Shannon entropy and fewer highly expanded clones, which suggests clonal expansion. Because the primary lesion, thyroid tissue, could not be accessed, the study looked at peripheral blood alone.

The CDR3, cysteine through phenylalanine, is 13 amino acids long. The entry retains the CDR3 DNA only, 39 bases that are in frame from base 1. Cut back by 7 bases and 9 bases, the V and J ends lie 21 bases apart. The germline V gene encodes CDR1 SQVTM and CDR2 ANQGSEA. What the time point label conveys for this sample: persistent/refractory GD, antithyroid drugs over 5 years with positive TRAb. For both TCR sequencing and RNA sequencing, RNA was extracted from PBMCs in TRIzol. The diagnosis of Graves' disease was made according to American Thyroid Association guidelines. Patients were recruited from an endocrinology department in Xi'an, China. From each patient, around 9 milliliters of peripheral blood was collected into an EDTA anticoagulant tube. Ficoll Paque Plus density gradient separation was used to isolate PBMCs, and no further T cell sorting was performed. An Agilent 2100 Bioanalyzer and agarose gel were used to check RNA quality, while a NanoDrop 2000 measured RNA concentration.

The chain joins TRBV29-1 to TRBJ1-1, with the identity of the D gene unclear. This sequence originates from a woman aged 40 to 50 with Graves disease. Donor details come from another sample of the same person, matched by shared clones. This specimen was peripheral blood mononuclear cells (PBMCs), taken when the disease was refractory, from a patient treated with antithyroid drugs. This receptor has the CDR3 CSDQDEVPMKAFF. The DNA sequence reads TGCAGCGACCAGGACGAAGTCCCAATGAAAGCTTTCTTT.